A selection of T cell receptor beta chains follows, all from one sample in a study of blood T cells in healthy people across ages. TCRdb analysed the 5' RACE reads with MiXCR anew, one entry per CDR3 protein. The data show about 1.7 million distinct CDR3 sequences, roughly 30% seen once. The sequencing sample was made of blood. These receptors were taken from a woman between 25 and 40 years old in good health. Each CDR3 is given without its conserved first and last residue. Each record gives: CDR3 length, V gene, CDR3 protein.

len: 11; v_gene: TRBV5-1; CDR3aa: ASAVAGGYEQY
len: 11; v_gene: TRBV29-1; CDR3aa: SVRSGETYEQY
len: 13; v_gene: TRBV20-1; CDR3aa: SATGTGGRNTEAF
len: 12; v_gene: TRBV20-1; CDR3aa: SALRDSSSYEQY
len: 12; v_gene: TRBV11-2; CDR3aa: ATTWGTSTDTQY
len: 12; v_gene: TRBV5-1; CDR3aa: ASSLGTNYNEQF
len: 14; v_gene: TRBV5-5; CDR3aa: ASSLVGLAGRNEQF
len: 13; v_gene: TRBV5-1; CDR3aa: ASSLVPDRGHGYT
len: 12; v_gene: TRBV3-1; CDR3aa: ASSPGETYNEQF
len: 13; v_gene: TRBV5-1; CDR3aa: ASSFAGGPGNEQF
len: 13; v_gene: TRBV10-2; CDR3aa: ASSESEGLGETQY
len: 10; v_gene: TRBV7-2; CDR3aa: ASSLRDQPQH
len: 10; v_gene: TRBV29-1; CDR3aa: SVPGGGLGYT
len: 12; v_gene: TRBV12-3/TRBV12-4; CDR3aa: ASRGTSGAEEQF
len: 12; v_gene: TRBV12-3/TRBV12-4; CDR3aa: ASSLRTGNEKLF
len: 13; v_gene: TRBV6-1; CDR3aa: ASSSYDGYTGELF